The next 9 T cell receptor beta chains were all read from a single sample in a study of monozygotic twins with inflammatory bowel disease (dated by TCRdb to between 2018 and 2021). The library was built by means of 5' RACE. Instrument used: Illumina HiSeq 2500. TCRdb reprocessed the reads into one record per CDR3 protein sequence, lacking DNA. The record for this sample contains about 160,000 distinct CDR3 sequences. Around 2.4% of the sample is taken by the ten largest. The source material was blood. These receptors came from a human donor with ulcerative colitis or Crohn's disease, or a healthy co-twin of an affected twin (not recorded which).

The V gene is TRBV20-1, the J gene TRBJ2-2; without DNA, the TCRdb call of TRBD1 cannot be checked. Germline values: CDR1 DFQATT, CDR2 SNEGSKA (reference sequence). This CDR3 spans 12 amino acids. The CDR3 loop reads CSPRAHTGELFF.

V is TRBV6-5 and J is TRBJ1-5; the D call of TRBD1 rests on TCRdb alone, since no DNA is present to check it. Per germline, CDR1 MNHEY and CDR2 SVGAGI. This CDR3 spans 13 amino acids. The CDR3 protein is CASSYSWDQPQHF.

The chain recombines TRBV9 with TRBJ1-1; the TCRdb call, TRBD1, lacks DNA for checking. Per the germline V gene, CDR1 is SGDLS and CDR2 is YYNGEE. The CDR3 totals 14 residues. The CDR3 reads CASSQRTGDTEAFF.

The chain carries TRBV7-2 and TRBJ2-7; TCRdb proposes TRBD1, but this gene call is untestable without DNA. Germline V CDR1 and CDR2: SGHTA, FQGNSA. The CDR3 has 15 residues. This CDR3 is CASSFATGGGYEQYF.

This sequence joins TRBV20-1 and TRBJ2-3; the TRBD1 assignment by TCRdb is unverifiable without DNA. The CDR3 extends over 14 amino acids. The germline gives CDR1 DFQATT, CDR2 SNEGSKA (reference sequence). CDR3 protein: CSARLRGITDTQYF.

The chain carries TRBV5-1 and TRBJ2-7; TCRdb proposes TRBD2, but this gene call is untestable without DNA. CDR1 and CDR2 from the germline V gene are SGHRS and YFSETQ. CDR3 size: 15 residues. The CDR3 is CASSLEVAISYEQYF. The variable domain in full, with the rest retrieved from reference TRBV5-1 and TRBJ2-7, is KAGVTQTPRYLIKTRGQQVTLSCSPISGHRSVSWYQQTPGQGLQFLFEYFSETQRNKGNFPGRFSGRQFSNSRSEMNVSTLELGDSALYLCASSLEVAISYEQYFGPGTRLTVT.

This chain's CDR3 is CASSQDTGHSYNEQFF. The chain combines TRBV3-1 with TRBJ2-1; as DNA is missing, the TRBD1 call by TCRdb cannot be tested. The CDR3 sequence is 16 residues long. Germline V gene sequence: CDR1 LGHDT, CDR2 YNNKEL (reference sequence).

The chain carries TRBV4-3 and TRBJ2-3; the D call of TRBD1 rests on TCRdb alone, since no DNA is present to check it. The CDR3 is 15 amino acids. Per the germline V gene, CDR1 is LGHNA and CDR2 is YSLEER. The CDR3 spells CASSPRGGSTDTQYF.

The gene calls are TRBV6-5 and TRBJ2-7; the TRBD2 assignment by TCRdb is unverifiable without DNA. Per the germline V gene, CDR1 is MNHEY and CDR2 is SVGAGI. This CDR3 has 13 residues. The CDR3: CASRYRQGLEQYF.